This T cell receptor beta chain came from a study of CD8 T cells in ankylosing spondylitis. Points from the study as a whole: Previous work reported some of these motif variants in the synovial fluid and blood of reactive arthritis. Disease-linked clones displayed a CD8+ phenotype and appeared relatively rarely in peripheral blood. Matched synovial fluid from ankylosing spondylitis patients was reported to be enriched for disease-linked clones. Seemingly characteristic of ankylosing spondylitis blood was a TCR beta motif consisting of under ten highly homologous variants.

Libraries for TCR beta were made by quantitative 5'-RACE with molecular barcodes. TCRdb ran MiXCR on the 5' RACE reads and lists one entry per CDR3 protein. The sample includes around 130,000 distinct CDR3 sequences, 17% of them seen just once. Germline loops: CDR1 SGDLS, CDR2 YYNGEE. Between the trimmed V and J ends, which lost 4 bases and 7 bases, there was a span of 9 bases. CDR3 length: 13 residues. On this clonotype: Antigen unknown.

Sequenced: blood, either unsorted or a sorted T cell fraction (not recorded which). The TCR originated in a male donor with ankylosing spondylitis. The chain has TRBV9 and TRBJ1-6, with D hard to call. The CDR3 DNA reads TGTGCCAGCAGCAACAGTGGGAATTCACCCCTCCACTTT. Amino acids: CASSNSGNSPLHF.